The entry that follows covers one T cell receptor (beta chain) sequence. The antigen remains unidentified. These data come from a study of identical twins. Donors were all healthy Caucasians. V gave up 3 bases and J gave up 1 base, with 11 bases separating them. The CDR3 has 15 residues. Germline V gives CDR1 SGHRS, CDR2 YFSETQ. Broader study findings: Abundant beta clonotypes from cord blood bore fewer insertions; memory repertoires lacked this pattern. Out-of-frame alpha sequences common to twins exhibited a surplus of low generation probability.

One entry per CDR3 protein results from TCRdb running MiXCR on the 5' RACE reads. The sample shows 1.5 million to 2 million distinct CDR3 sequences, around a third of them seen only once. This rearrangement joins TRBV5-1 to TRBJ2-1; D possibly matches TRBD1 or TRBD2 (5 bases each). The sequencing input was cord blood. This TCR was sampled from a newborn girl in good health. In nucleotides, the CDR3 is TGCGCCAGCAGCTCGGACGGGGCGTCCTACAATGAGCAGTTCTTC. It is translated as CASSSDGASYNEQFF.